The 23 T cell receptor beta chains presented below share a single source sample, sequenced in a study of cytomegalovirus exposure and HLA in healthy donors. The PCR employed 60 Vbeta primers together with 13 Jbeta primers. The repertoire was sequenced with immunoSEQ multiplex PCR; TCRdb's copy has only in-frame clones and lacks some. Here the sample spans approximately 170,000 clones, approximately 67% being singletons. The sample consisted of PBMCs. Source of these receptors: a woman younger than 35 in good health and CMV-seropositive.

The gene calls are TRBV6-1 and TRBJ2-5, with D perhaps TRBD2 (6 bases). The J call may be wrong; the DNA end is better matched by TRBJ2-7. The CDR3 spans 15 residues. Germline-derived CDR1 and CDR2 are MNHNS and SASEGT. The CDR3 protein is CASSVERAISYEQYF. DNA for the CDR3: TGTGCCAGCAGCGTAGAGCGGGCCATCTCCTACGAGCAGTACTTC.

The rearrangement joins TRBV2 to TRBJ2-3; 8 bases fit TRBD1. V lost 5 bases, J lost 6 bases, and 7 bases stayed unmatched. CDR1 is SNHLY, CDR2 FYNNEI, per germline. CDR3 size: 14 residues. DNA for the CDR3: TGTGCCAGCAGTTCTTCAGGGGGCATGGATACGCAGTATTTT. This translates into CASSSSGGMDTQYF.

Only one count was recorded for this clone. This chain links TRBV19 with TRBJ1-5; maybe TRBD1 (6 bases). The germline V gene has CDR1 LNHDA and CDR2 SQIVND (reference sequence). The germline V and J ends were trimmed by 4 bases and 9 bases, with 22 bases remaining between them. The CDR3 is 16 residues long. The chain's CDR3 is CASSTTVGTGPGPQHF. CDR3 in DNA: TGTGCCAGTAGTACAACGGTGGGCACAGGGCCCGGGCCCCAGCATTTT.

The V and J genes are TRBV27 and TRBJ2-2; D remains unclear. CDR3 length: 16 residues. The germline CDR1 and CDR2 sequences are MNHEY and SMNVEV (reference sequence). The germline V and J ends were trimmed by 3 bases and 3 bases, with 14 bases remaining between them. CDR3 bases: TGTGCCAGCAGTTTCTCGGCGGAGTTCTACACCGGGGAGCTGTTTTTT. Translating gives CASSFSAEFYTGELFF.

This clone was seen once. CDR3 DNA sequence: TGTGCCAGCAGCTTCTTTGGGACAGAGCCTCTGAGCTCCTACGAGCAGTACTTC. Amino acids: CASSFFGTEPLSSYEQYF. V and J are TRBV7-9 and TRBJ2-7; 7 bases map to TRBD1. The trim removed 3 bases at V and 0 bases at J, leaving 14 bases unmatched. The CDR3 consists of 18 residues. From germline, CDR1 is SEHNR and CDR2 FQNEAQ (reference sequence).

This clone has more than one count but fewer than ten. V usage is TRBV19 and J usage is TRBJ2-6; D ambiguous. The CDR3 spans 13 residues. V was clipped by 7 bases and J by 3 bases, with 7 bases between them. Looked up from germline, CDR1 is LNHDA and CDR2 is SQIVND (reference sequence). CDR3 sequence (DNA): TGTGCCAGTAAGCGCAGTGGGGCCAACGTCCTGACTTTC. Residues: CASKRSGANVLTF.

The chain links TRBV7-8 to TRBJ1-5, with unresolved D. V gave up 1 base and J gave up 4 bases, with 11 bases separating them. The CDR3 sequence is 15 residues long. CDR1 is SGHVS and CDR2 is FQNEAQ in the germline V gene. The CDR3 DNA reads TGTGCCAGCAGCTTAGGGGCCGAACAGAATCAGCCCCAGCATTTT. Translated, it gives CASSLGAEQNQPQHF.

The V call is TRBV27, the J call TRBJ2-2, with TRBD1 matching over 10 bases. Germline V gene lookup returns CDR1 MNHEY and CDR2 SMNVEV (reference sequence). V lost 4 bases, J lost 2 bases, and 4 bases stayed unmatched. There are 16 residues in the CDR3. CDR3 amino acids: CASSSRQGANTGELFF. In nucleotides, the CDR3 is TGTGCCAGCAGTTCTCGACAGGGGGCTAACACCGGGGAGCTGTTTTTT.

The chain is built from TRBV5-1 and TRBJ2-7; D is possibly TRBD2 (6 bases). Germline CDR1 is SGHRS and CDR2 is YFSETQ. Trimming pared 4 bases from V and 6 bases from J, leaving 29 bases between. The CDR3 covers 18 residues. The CDR3 protein is CASSPGVFALSRSGEQYF. CDR3 DNA sequence: TGCGCCAGCAGCCCGGGAGTGTTCGCGCTTTCGCGGAGTGGCGAGCAGTACTTC.

The V gene is TRBV13, the J gene TRBJ2-1; 11 positions agree with TRBD2. Germline V gene sequence: CDR1 PRHDT, CDR2 FYEKMQ (reference sequence). V trimming: 5 bases; J trimming: 8 bases; junction bases outside the gene matches: 8. CDR3 size: 15 residues. CDR3 nucleotide sequence: TGTGCCAGCAGCCGTACACTAGCGGGAGCGGATGAGCAGTTCTTC. Its protein is CASSRTLAGADEQFF.

This chain connects TRBV21-1 to TRBJ2-7; the D call in the table, TRBD1, was not verified against the DNA. TRBV21-1 is classified as a pseudogene. This CDR3 comprises 16 residues. CDR3 in amino acids: CASTPKPPRTGSRQYF. The CDR3 DNA sequence: TGTGCCAGCACCCCGAAGCCCCCAAGGACAGGCTCTCGGCAGTACTTC.

The rearrangement uses TRBV25-1 and TRBJ2-1, with TRBD2 matching over 8 bases. V lost 1 base and J lost 2; bases outside the gene matches: 4. Germline CDR1 reads MGHDK; CDR2 reads SYGVNS. The CDR3 is made up of 16 amino acids. The CDR3 DNA follows: TGTGCCAGCAGTGAATTGGGCGGGAGGACCTACAATGAGCAGTTCTTC. Its protein product is CASSELGGRTYNEQFF.

The chain joins TRBV18 to TRBJ1-5; TRBD1 matches at 9 bases. The CDR3 length is 15 residues. From germline, CDR1 is KGHSH and CDR2 LQKENI. With 3 bases clipped from V and 3 bases from J, the junction kept 3 bases outside the gene matches. In nucleotides, the CDR3 is TGTGCCAGCTCACCTTTACAGGGGGCCAATCAGCCCCAGCATTTT. This translates into CASSPLQGANQPQHF.

This clone was seen a handful of times. The gene calls are TRBV4-3 and TRBJ1-1; D is uncertain. The CDR3 covers 15 residues. CDR1 and CDR2 (germline): LGHNA, YSLEER. V lost 0 bases and J lost 3, with 11 bases in between. The CDR3 spells CASSQDRGGYTEAFF. The CDR3 DNA follows: TGCGCCAGCAGCCAAGATCGTGGAGGCTACACTGAAGCTTTCTTT.

V and J are TRBV2 and TRBJ2-5; 10 nucleotides line up with TRBD2. This CDR3 has 18 residues. J gave up 4 bases and V 1 base, and 12 bases lay outside the gene matches. From germline, CDR1 is SNHLY and CDR2 FYNNEI. The chain's CDR3 is CASSEEGGPLAGVETQYF. DNA for the CDR3: TGTGCCAGCAGTGAAGAAGGCGGGCCCCTAGCGGGAGTAGAGACCCAGTACTTC.

This rearrangement joins TRBV10-2 to TRBJ2-3, with TRBD1 as a possible D gene (6 bases). Trimming removed 10 bases from V and 4 bases from J, with 12 bases in between. The CDR3 spans 12 residues. Looked up from germline, CDR1 is WSHSY and CDR2 is SAAADI. CDR3 protein: CATRTEADTQYF. In DNA form, the CDR3 reads TGCGCCACCCGGACAGAAGCAGATACGCAGTATTTT.

This chain links TRBV2 with TRBJ1-4; no definite D call. Trimming pared 5 bases from V and 0 bases from J, leaving 16 bases between. This CDR3 has 17 amino acids. Germline CDR1 SNHLY, CDR2 FYNNEI. This CDR3 is CASSYGRSPATNEKLFF. The CDR3 DNA follows: TGTGCCAGCAGTTATGGCCGATCCCCTGCAACTAATGAAAAACTGTTTTTT.

This clone turned up a few times. This chain links TRBV7-9 with TRBJ2-5; 9 bases agree with TRBD1. The J call is doubtful: the DNA matches TRBJ2-7 better. The length of the CDR3 is 13 residues. Per the germline V gene, CDR1 is SEHNR and CDR2 is FQNEAQ (reference sequence). CDR3 sequence (DNA): TGTGCCAGCAGCTTATGGACAGGGGCCGAGCAGTACTTC. Protein: CASSLWTGAEQYF.

The V call is TRBV7-9, the J call TRBJ2-7, with D perhaps TRBD1 (6 bases). Germline V gene lookup returns CDR1 SEHNR and CDR2 FQNEAQ (reference sequence). There are 17 residues in the CDR3. V lost 3 bases and J lost 0, with 18 bases in between. The CDR3 loop reads CASSFVANRALSYEQYF. The DNA for the CDR3 is TGTGCCAGCAGCTTTGTGGCCAACAGGGCGCTCTCCTACGAGCAGTACTTC.

The rearrangement uses TRBV15 and TRBJ1-1; D gene uncertain. V lost 5 bases, J lost 1 base, and 8 bases lay in between. The germline V gene has CDR1 LNHNV and CDR2 YYDKDF (reference sequence). The CDR3 loop spans 13 amino acids. The CDR3 region has the DNA TGTGCCACCAGCCAAAACACGAACACTGAAGCTTTCTTT. Translation: CATSQNTNTEAFF.

This rearrangement joins TRBV19 to TRBJ2-7; 10 bases agree with TRBD2. CDR1 LNHDA and CDR2 SQIVND come from the germline V gene (reference sequence). V lost 6 bases to trimming and J lost 2 bases; unmatched junction nucleotides: 4. The CDR3 runs 14 residues. The CDR3 nucleotides read TGTGCCAGTAGCAAACTAGCGGGACCCTACGAGCAGTACTTC. Its translation: CASSKLAGPYEQYF.

This rearrangement joins TRBV4-1 to TRBJ2-7; D gene uncertain. The CDR3 contains 15 residues. Germline V gene lookup returns CDR1 MGHRA and CDR2 YSYEKL. Trimming took 0 bases from V and 0 from J, leaving 9 bases between them. The CDR3 DNA reads TGCGCCAGCAGCCAAGATCCCGACTTCTCCTACGAGCAGTACTTC. It encodes CASSQDPDFSYEQYF.

V is TRBV10-3 and J is TRBJ2-1; D possibly corresponds to TRBD1 (6 bases). Germline V gene lookup returns CDR1 ENHRY and CDR2 SYGVKD. The CDR3 is 13 amino acids. V lost 8 bases and J lost 8, with 16 bases in between. DNA for the CDR3: TGTGCCATCGGTACAGGGTTTGAGGATGAGCAGTTCTTC. Protein product: CAIGTGFEDEQFF.